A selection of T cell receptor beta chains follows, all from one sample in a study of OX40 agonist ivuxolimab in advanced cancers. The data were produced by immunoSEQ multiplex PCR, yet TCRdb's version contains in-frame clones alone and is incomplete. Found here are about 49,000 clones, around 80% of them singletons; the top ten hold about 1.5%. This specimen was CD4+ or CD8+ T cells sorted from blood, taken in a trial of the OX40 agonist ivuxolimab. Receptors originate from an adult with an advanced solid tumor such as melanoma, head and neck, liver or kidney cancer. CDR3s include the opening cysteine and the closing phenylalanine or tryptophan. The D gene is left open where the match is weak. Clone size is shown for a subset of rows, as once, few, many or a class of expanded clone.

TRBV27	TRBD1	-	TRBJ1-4	CASSSSGTEEKLFF	TGTGCCAGCAGTTCTTCCGGGACAGAGGAAAAACTGTTTTTT
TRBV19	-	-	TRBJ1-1	CASSPRTLSGAEAFF	TGTGCCAGTAGTCCCCGGACACTGTCCGGCGCTGAAGCTTTCTTT
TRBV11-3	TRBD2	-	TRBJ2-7	CASSLGAGGRSYEQYF	TGTGCCAGCAGCTTAGGAGCGGGAGGGCGCTCCTACGAGCAGTACTTC
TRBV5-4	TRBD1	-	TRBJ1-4	CASSRSGRGEKLFF	TGTGCCAGCAGCCGTTCCGGCAGGGGGGAAAAACTGTTTTTT
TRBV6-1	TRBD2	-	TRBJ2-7	CASSTQTSQGYEQYF	TGTGCCAGCAGTACTCAGACTAGCCAGGGCTACGAGCAGTACTTC
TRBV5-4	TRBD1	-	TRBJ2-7	CASSRTGVYEQYF	TGTGCCAGCAGCCGTACAGGGGTCTACGAGCAGTACTTC
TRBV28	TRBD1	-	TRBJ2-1	CAILSGTGGNEQFF	TGTGCCATCCTATCCGGGACAGGGGGAAATGAGCAGTTCTTC
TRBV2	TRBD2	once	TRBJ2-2	CASSLLAGGPRTGELFF	TGTGCCAGCTCCCTACTAGCGGGAGGGCCGCGCACCGGGGAGCTGTTTTTT
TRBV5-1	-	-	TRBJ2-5	CASSLAAQVQETQYF	TGCGCCAGCAGCTTGGCCGCCCAGGTCCAAGAGACCCAGTACTTC
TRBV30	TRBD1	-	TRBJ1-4	CAWRPTGEGNEKLFF	TGTGCCTGGAGGCCGACAGGGGAGGGTAATGAAAAACTGTTTTTT
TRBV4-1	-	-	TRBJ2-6	CASSNREVSGANVLTF	TGCGCCAGCAGCAACAGGGAAGTTAGTGGGGCCAACGTCCTGACTTTC
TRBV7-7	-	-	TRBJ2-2	CASGTGFPGELFF	TGTGCTAGCGGGACAGGGTTCCCCGGGGAGCTGTTTTTT
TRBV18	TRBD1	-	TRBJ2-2	CASSPPKTGVTGELFF	TGTGCCAGCTCACCACCGAAGACAGGGGTTACCGGGGAGCTGTTTTTT
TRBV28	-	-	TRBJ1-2	CASSAQGLNYGYTF	TGTGCCAGCAGTGCACAGGGACTGAACTATGGCTACACCTTC
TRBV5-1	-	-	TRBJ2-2	CASSLPLASDTGELFF	TGCGCCAGCAGCTTGCCTTTAGCGTCCGACACCGGGGAGCTGTTTTTT
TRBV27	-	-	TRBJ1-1	CASRSYRANTEAFF	TGTGCCAGCAGGTCTTATAGAGCCAACACTGAAGCTTTCTTT
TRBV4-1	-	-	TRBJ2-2	CASSQSRVPRELFF	TGCGCCAGCAGCCAAAGCCGGGTTCCGAGGGAGCTGTTTTTT
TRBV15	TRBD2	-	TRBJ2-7	CATSPANSPATREGTYEQYF	TGTGCCACCAGCCCAGCCAATTCGCCAGCGACGCGGGAGGGAACCTACGAGCAGTACTTC
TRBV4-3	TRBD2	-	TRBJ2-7	CASSDRDTRLAGVAYEQYF	TGCGCCAGCAGCGACCGGGACACCCGACTAGCGGGAGTGGCCTACGAGCAGTACTTC
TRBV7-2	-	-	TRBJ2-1	CASSSSYEQFF	TGTGCCAGCAGCTCTTCTTACGAGCAGTTCTTC
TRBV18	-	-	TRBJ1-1	CASSPPTVMNTEAFF	TGTGCCAGCTCACCTCCTACAGTGATGAACACTGAAGCTTTCTTT